The clone carrying this T cell receptor beta chain showed up just a few times. CDR1 and CDR2 from the germline V gene are LNHDA and SQIVND (reference sequence). The CDR3 runs to 12 residues. V was pared by 5 bases and J by 13 bases, with 15 bases between. Each donor (without exception) was a healthy Caucasian. This entry comes from a study of identical twins. TCRdb used MiXCR to reprocess the 5' RACE reads, holding one entry per CDR3 protein. This table has 1.5 million to 2 million distinct CDR3 sequences, about 30% appearing once. Sequencing was carried out using cord blood. The source is a newborn girl in good health. The chain uses TRBV19 and TRBJ2-4; tentative D call: TRBD1 (5 bases). This CDR3 reads CASSVTGYGQYF. The CDR3 nucleotides read TGTGCCAGTAGTGTTACAGGCTACGGGCAGTACTTC.